The present TCR beta chain was sequenced within a study of prognosis after radiotherapy for stage I lung cancer. As for the study in general: A biologically effective dose of at least 100 Gy came via 3-5 SBRT fractions. Patients received stereotactic body radiotherapy alone, with no concurrent therapy.

Points from the study as a whole: Whether the expanded TCR clones were tumor-specific was not determined.

From genomic DNA, TCR beta CDR3 was amplified by two-round multiplex PCR. During first-round PCR, primers specific to each TRBV and TRBJ gene were used. TCRdb called the multiplex PCR reads again in MiXCR, with one record for every CDR3 protein. The sample consists of about 51,000 distinct CDR3 sequences, roughly 36% of them appearing once. The CDR3 is made up of 19 amino acids. V gave up 4 bases and J gave up 10 bases; unmatched junction bases: 22. The germline V gene has CDR1 MGHDK and CDR2 SYGVNS. No patient had prior chemotherapy, radiotherapy or other malignancies, and all were node-negative on CT and PET/CT. There are many counts of this clonotype. Antigen: not known.

Sequencing used PBMCs, obtained before or after stereotactic body radiation therapy (not recorded which). The sequence was obtained from a donor aged 50 or older with non-small cell lung cancer. The genes are TRBV25-1 and TRBJ2-1; 10 nucleotides match TRBD2. The CDR3 DNA sequence: TGTGCCAGCAGTGCCCGACAGGGAAGGACTAGCGGAGGGACGGGCGAGCAGTTCTTC. It is translated as CASSARQGRTSGGTGEQFF.